The 16 T cell receptor beta chains reported below all come from one sample, sequenced in a study of shared clonotypes between healthy human individuals. Profiling relied on immunoSEQ multiplex PCR, and the TCRdb table lists in-frame clones only, not all of them. The table shows about 1.1 million clones, with 77% occurring only once. Input material: memory CD4+ T cells from PBMCs. Subset given: CD45RA-negative fraction. These receptors all come from a man aged 18 to 30 in good health. Some clones in this sample may be carry-over from other donors' samples.

The chain joins TRBV9 to TRBJ2-1; D could derive from TRBD1 or TRBD2 (5 bases each). The CDR3 is 15 amino acids. The V end lost 4 bases, the J end lost 1 base, and 12 bases lay between the germline ends. Germline V lookup: CDR1 SGDLS, CDR2 YYNGEE. The CDR3 nucleotides are TGTGCCAGCAGCCGGGGCAGCCTTTCCTACAATGAGCAGTTCTTC. The encoded protein is CASSRGSLSYNEQFF.

The V gene is TRBV7-2, the J gene TRBJ2-5; 15 nucleotides match TRBD2. The CDR3 is 19 residues long. CDR1 is SGHTA and CDR2 is FQGNSA in the germline V gene. J was trimmed by 2 bases and V by 5 bases; bases with no gene match: 12. CDR3 amino acids: CASSPGGTSGRISQETQYF. CDR3 nucleotide sequence: TGTGCCAGCAGCCCAGGGGGGACTAGCGGGAGGATCTCGCAAGAGACCCAGTACTTC.

With respect to this clone: This sample includes further DNA sequences coding for the same CDR3. The V call is TRBV18, the J call TRBJ2-3; 7 bases map to TRBD2. Germline-derived CDR1 and CDR2 are KGHSH and LQKENI. V gave up 6 bases and J gave up 0 bases; unmatched junction bases: 6. The CDR3 is 15 residues long. The CDR3 DNA sequence: TGTGCCAGCTCCCGCCTAGCGGCTAGCACAGATACGCAGTATTTT. This translates into CASSRLAASTDTQYF.

Many counts were recorded for this clone. The V call is TRBV27, the J call TRBJ1-3; weak D call: TRBD1 (5 bases). V lost 3 bases and J 4 bases, leaving 13 bases between the germline ends. The CDR3 is made up of 15 amino acids. In germline, CDR1 is MNHEY, CDR2 SMNVEV (reference sequence). DNA for the CDR3: TGTGCCAGCAGTTTTGGAATAGGGGTAGGAAACACCATATATTTT. This encodes CASSFGIGVGNTIYF.

CDR3 sequence: CASSLVPEAYNEQFF. The CDR3 coding sequence is TGTGCCAGCAGCTTAGTTCCAGAGGCCTACAATGAGCAGTTCTTC. V and J are TRBV7-5 and TRBJ2-1; the table's D gene call, TRBD2, was not cross checked with the DNA. TRBV7-5 is a known pseudogene. The CDR3 contains 15 residues.

This clone was seen ten or more times. This chain links TRBV7-8 with TRBJ1-5, with TRBD1 matching 8 bases. The germline CDR1 and CDR2 sequences are SGHVS and FQNEAQ. The CDR3 has 16 residues. The junction had 13 bases not matched to a gene; V was cut back by 5 bases and J by 7 bases. The chain's CDR3 is CASSQRGDRSQQPQHF. The CDR3, as DNA: TGTGCCAGCAGCCAAAGGGGGGACAGGTCCCAGCAGCCCCAGCATTTT.

The chain employs TRBV6-4 and TRBJ2-1; D may be TRBD1 or TRBD2 (5 bases each). CDR3 size: 16 residues. Trimming removed 2 bases from V and 3 bases from J, with 14 bases in between. The germline gives CDR1 MRHNA, CDR2 SNTAGT. CDR3 residues: CASSDHGAGHYNEQFF. The DNA for the CDR3 is TGTGCCAGCAGTGACCATGGGGCGGGTCACTACAATGAGCAGTTCTTC.

This clone was recorded only once. This rearrangement joins TRBV5-1 to TRBJ1-1, with D perhaps matching TRBD1 (5 bases). This CDR3 has 15 amino acids. V was pared by 6 bases and J by 3 bases, with 18 bases between. Germline-derived CDR1 and CDR2 are SGHRS and YFSETQ. This CDR3 is CASTGTPGGDTEAFF. Here the CDR3 DNA reads TGCGCCAGCACCGGAACGCCCGGGGGGGACACTGAAGCTTTCTTT.

The CDR3 reads CASSPSVRGDNYGYTF. CDR3 nucleotides: TGTGCCAGCTCACCAAGTGTCAGGGGGGATAACTATGGCTACACCTTC. V and J are TRBV18 and TRBJ1-2, with 7 bases identical to TRBD1. Trimming cost V 2 bases and J 1 base; bases outside gene matches: 7. The CDR3 covers 16 residues. The germline V gene encodes CDR1 KGHSH and CDR2 LQKENI. The full variable domain, with the rest looked up from reference TRBV18 and TRBJ1-2, is NAGVMQNPRHLVRRRGQEARLRCSPMKGHSHVYWYRQLPEEGLKFMVYLQKENIIDESGMPKERFSAEFPKEGPSILRIQQVVRGDSAAYFCASSPSVRGDNYGYTFGSGTRLTVV.

The chain employs TRBV6-1 and TRBJ2-1, with D possibly matching TRBD2 (5 bases). The germline V gene has CDR1 MNHNS and CDR2 SASEGT. This CDR3 region has 11 residues. With 3 bases removed from V and 16 bases from J, the gap between germline ends came to 13 bases. The CDR3 DNA reads TGTGCCAGCAGTGACCAGCGGCGCGGATTCTTC. It codes for CASSDQRRGFF.

This chain connects TRBV11-1 to TRBJ1-2; TRBD1 is a possible D gene (5 bases). The CDR3 totals 15 residues. Trimming removed 7 bases from V and 8 bases from J, with 23 bases in between. Germline lookup yields CDR1 SGHAT and CDR2 FQDESV (reference sequence). CDR3 region: CASTSLDSARGGYTF. For the CDR3, the DNA is TGTGCCAGCACCTCCTTAGATTCGGCACGGGGCGGCTACACCTTC.

This clone was counted a single time. The V and J genes are TRBV7-2 and TRBJ2-2, with a possible D match to TRBD2 (6 bases). The CDR3 sequence is 16 residues long. Looked up from germline, CDR1 is SGHTA and CDR2 is FQGNSA. V was trimmed by 5 bases and J by 4 bases, leaving 17 bases between them. The CDR3 bases are TGTGCCAGCAGCCCCTATCGGGGGAGCGGCACCGGGGAGCTGTTTTTT. This gives the protein CASSPYRGSGTGELFF.

The CDR3 nucleotides read TGTGCCAGCAGTGAACCTCGGGCGGATACCTACGAGCAGTACTTC. This codes for CASSEPRADTYEQYF. The chain combines TRBV6-1 with TRBJ2-7; unclear D gene. This CDR3 contains 15 residues. Trimming took 2 bases from V and 2 from J, leaving 13 bases between them. In germline, CDR1 is MNHNS, CDR2 SASEGT.

The chain employs TRBV11-2 and TRBJ2-1; TRBD2 matches 16 bases. This CDR3 comprises 17 residues. The J segment lost 2 bases and the V segment lost 5 bases, leaving 3 bases of the junction unmatched. Germline V lookup: CDR1 SGHAT, CDR2 FQNNGV. The CDR3 spells CASSLGTSGRAYNEQFF. For the CDR3, the DNA is TGTGCCAGCAGCCTCGGGACTAGCGGGAGGGCCTACAATGAGCAGTTCTTC. The full variable domain, rest sourced from reference TRBV11-2 and TRBJ2-1, is EAGVAQSPRYKIIEKRQSVAFWCNPISGHATLYWYQQILGQGPKLLIQFQNNGVVDDSQLPKDRFSAERLKGVDSTLKIQPAKLEDSAVYLCASSLGTSGRAYNEQFFGPGTRLTVL.

This clone was picked up one time. The genes are TRBV19 and TRBJ1-5; unclear D gene. Per germline, CDR1 LNHDA and CDR2 SQIVND (reference sequence). The CDR3 has 13 amino acids. Trimming took off 7 bases at V and 7 bases at J, with 14 bases between the two ends. DNA of the CDR3: TGTGCCAGTATTTCGGGGTTCGGGCAGCCCCAGCATTTT. As protein: CASISGFGQPQHF.

This chain connects TRBV7-9 to TRBJ1-2, with 10 nucleotides matching TRBD1. Trimming removed 4 bases from V and 2 bases from J; junction bases left unmatched: 7. Germline values: CDR1 SEHNR, CDR2 FQNEAQ (reference sequence). The CDR3 covers 16 residues. The CDR3 region is CASSSDRGQVNYGYTF. CDR3 DNA: TGTGCCAGCAGCTCCGACAGGGGGCAAGTCAACTATGGCTACACCTTC.